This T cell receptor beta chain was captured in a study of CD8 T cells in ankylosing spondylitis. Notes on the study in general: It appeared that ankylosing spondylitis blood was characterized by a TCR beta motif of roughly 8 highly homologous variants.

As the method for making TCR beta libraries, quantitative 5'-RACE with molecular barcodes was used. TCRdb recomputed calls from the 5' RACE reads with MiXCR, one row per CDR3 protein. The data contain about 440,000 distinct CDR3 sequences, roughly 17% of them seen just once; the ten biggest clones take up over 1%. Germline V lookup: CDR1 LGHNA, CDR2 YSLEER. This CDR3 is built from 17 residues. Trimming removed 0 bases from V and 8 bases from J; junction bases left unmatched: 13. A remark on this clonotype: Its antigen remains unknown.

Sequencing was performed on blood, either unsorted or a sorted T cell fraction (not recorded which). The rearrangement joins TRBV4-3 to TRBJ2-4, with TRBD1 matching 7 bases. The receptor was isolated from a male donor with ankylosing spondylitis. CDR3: CASSQEITGASDDIQYF. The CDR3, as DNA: TGCGCCAGCAGCCAAGAAATAACAGGGGCTAGTGATGACATTCAGTACTTC.